This section outlines one TCR beta chain sequence together with its context. There are a few counts of this clonotype. Its antigen remains undetermined. No clone much larger than this one lies a single base away; base qualities are absent. This entry is derived from a study of T-cell memory formation after mild COVID-19 (dated by TCRdb to the early 2020s). For the wider study: TCR sequence clusters from the two donors were found to be largely donor specific. The cohort was made up of two young adult volunteers, one female and one male, who were previously healthy. T-cell clones expanding and contracting after mild COVID-19 in two donors were tracked by longitudinal TCRalpha and TCRbeta repertoire sequencing.

Sequencing took place on an Illumina NovaSeq 6000. cDNA libraries for TCRalpha and TCRbeta were prepared by 5'RACE using constant-segment primers, with sample barcodes and unique molecular identifiers added. Trizol reagent was used to extract RNA from every sample. Libraries were amplified in two PCR steps, with a second sample barcode and Illumina TruSeq adapters added in the second step. The libraries were sequenced on an Illumina NovaSeq using 2 x 150 bp paired-end reads. In the source study's methods: With migec v1.2.7, reads were demultiplexed and then collapsed into UMI-guided consensus sequences. Using mixcr v2.1.11, the UMI consensuses were aligned to TRA and TRB V and J templates and assembled into clonotypes. Expanded or contracted clonotypes were those called significant by both edgeR and NoisET, with noise models trained on biological replicates. edgeR calls used a false discovery rate-adjusted p below 0.01 and a log2 fold-change threshold of 1. As an exploratory analysis of dynamics, max-normalized trajectories of the 1000 most abundant clonotypes were examined with PCA combined with hierarchical clustering. Separately sequenced CD4+ and CD8+ repertoires were used to assign the CD4 or CD8 phenotype of responding clones. The public reads were run again by TCRdb, first through fastp at Q25 and then through MiXCR, and only productive beta chains were kept. CDR3 protein sequences are deduplicated, and each keeps its most common genes and DNA. It is TCRdb's table, rather than the study itself, that gives the V and J calls and clone size. This sample comprises 110,000 or so distinct CDR3 sequences, 22% of them detected only once. The ten biggest clones cover 41% of the sample.

Ficoll-Paque density gradient centrifugation was the method used to isolate PBMCs. The paper as a whole reports these results and caveats: The detection of some responding clones in pre-infection memory suggests that pre-existing cross-reactive memory T cells joined the SARS-CoV-2 response. Clones contracting from day 15 to 85 had balanced CD4/CD8 phenotypes, while a second wave expanding from day 15 to 37 was biased towards CD4+. Contracting CD4+ clones were found mainly in CM and EM memory subsets, while CD8+ clones were enriched in EMRA. Only two mild cases were covered by the study, and larger cohorts that include severe cases with pre-infection samples were considered necessary. The second-wave clones that peaked on day 37 were not confirmed to be SARS-CoV-2 specific.

The V end loses 6 bases and the J end loses 6 bases, and a stretch of 12 bases separates them. From its cysteine to its phenylalanine, the CDR3 spans 13 amino acids. Only the CDR3 portion is preserved as DNA: 39 bases, with reading frame beginning at the first base. CDR1 and CDR2 were assigned from the germline V gene as LGHNA and YSLEER. This TCR derives from a man aged 18 to 30 who had mild COVID-19 (a few samples of this study predate the infection). The sample titles of this study are shuffled in the database, so cell type and time point are left out; the donor was told from shared clones. Sequenced sample: PBMCs or a T cell subset sorted from them (not recorded which). This receptor chain uses TRBV4-3 and TRBJ2-1, with a weak D call of TRBD1 (5 bases match). In nucleotide form, the sequence is TGCGCCAGCAGGGGAACAGGTTCCAATGAGCAGTTCTTC. It codes for CASRGTGSNEQFF.